The rows below give T cell receptor beta chains drawn from one sample of a study of T cell repertoires in ileal Crohn's disease. TCRdb's table, derived via immunoSEQ multiplex PCR, lists solely in-frame clones and lacks some. The top ten hold 10% to 15% of the sample, which has fewer than 6,500 clones, roughly 82% seen once. Sequenced material: ileal tissue. Source of these receptors: an adult with Crohn's disease. CDR3s include the opening cysteine and the closing phenylalanine or tryptophan. Each record gives: J gene, CDR3 length, clone size, V gene, D gene, CDR3 DNA, CDR3 protein. The D gene is left open where the match is weak. The size of a clone is reported for some rows only, either as once, few or many, or as a class for expanded clones.

J gene: TRBJ2-1; CDR3 length: 12; clone size: -; V gene: TRBV23-1; D gene: -; CDR3 DNA: TGCGCCAGCAGTCTTATGAGGTATGAGCAGTTCTTC; CDR3 protein: CASSLMRYEQFF
J gene: TRBJ1-2; CDR3 length: 13; clone size: -; V gene: TRBV6-6; D gene: TRBD1; CDR3 DNA: TGTGCCAGCAGTCCCACAGGGGACTATGGCTACACCTTC; CDR3 protein: CASSPTGDYGYTF
J gene: TRBJ2-2; CDR3 length: 17; clone size: once; V gene: TRBV7-6; D gene: -; CDR3 DNA: TGTGCCAGCAGCGCCGAGACCGGGGACTTCTACACCGGGGAGCTGTTTTTT; CDR3 protein: CASSAETGDFYTGELFF
J gene: TRBJ2-7; CDR3 length: 16; clone size: -; V gene: TRBV7-9; D gene: TRBD1; CDR3 DNA: TGTGCCAGCAGCTTAGCTGGGACAGAAACGAGATACGAGCAGTACTTC; CDR3 protein: CASSLAGTETRYEQYF
J gene: TRBJ2-7; CDR3 length: 12; clone size: -; V gene: TRBV28; D gene: -; CDR3 DNA: TGTGCCACCAGGGAGCGAATCGACGAGCAGTACTTC; CDR3 protein: CATRERIDEQYF
J gene: TRBJ2-7; CDR3 length: 13; clone size: -; V gene: TRBV27; D gene: -; CDR3 DNA: TGTGCCAGCAGTCCCACGGTGGAGGGAGAGCAGTACTTC; CDR3 protein: CASSPTVEGEQYF
J gene: TRBJ1-4; CDR3 length: 14; clone size: -; V gene: TRBV5-6; D gene: TRBD1; CDR3 DNA: TGTGCCAGCAGCTCCTACGGGACAGATGAAAAACTGTTTTTT; CDR3 protein: CASSSYGTDEKLFF
J gene: TRBJ1-6; CDR3 length: 16; clone size: medium-sized; V gene: TRBV7-9; D gene: TRBD1; CDR3 DNA: TGTGCCAGCAGCTTTTACGGACAGGGGGATAATTCACCCCTCCACTTT; CDR3 protein: CASSFYGQGDNSPLHF
J gene: TRBJ1-1; CDR3 length: 12; clone size: -; V gene: TRBV7-2; D gene: -; CDR3 DNA: TGTGCCAGCAGCCAAGCGGTCACTGAAGCTTTCTTT; CDR3 protein: CASSQAVTEAFF
J gene: TRBJ1-4; CDR3 length: 17; clone size: -; V gene: TRBV13; D gene: TRBD1; CDR3 DNA: TGTGCCAGCAGCAGACGTGTAGACAGGGAGGCAGGTGAAAAACTGTTTTTT; CDR3 protein: CASSRRVDREAGEKLFF
J gene: TRBJ1-6; CDR3 length: 15; clone size: -; V gene: TRBV27; D gene: TRBD1; CDR3 DNA: TGTGCCAGCAGTGGGGACAGTGGGCGGAGGTCACCCCTCCACTTT; CDR3 protein: CASSGDSGRRSPLHF
J gene: TRBJ1-1; CDR3 length: 13; clone size: -; V gene: TRBV5-1; D gene: -; CDR3 DNA: TGCGCCAGCAGCTTGGGGGAGAGGACTGAAGCTTTCTTT; CDR3 protein: CASSLGERTEAFF
J gene: TRBJ2-5; CDR3 length: 15; clone size: -; V gene: TRBV5-6; D gene: TRBD1; CDR3 DNA: TGTGCCAGCAGCTCGACAGGGGGAAGTCCGGAGACCCAGTACTTC; CDR3 protein: CASSSTGGSPETQYF
J gene: TRBJ1-2; CDR3 length: 13; clone size: -; V gene: TRBV6-4; D gene: -; CDR3 DNA: TGTGCCAGCAGTCCAGGCGGGATTGGAGGCTACACCTTC; CDR3 protein: CASSPGGIGGYTF
J gene: TRBJ1-3; CDR3 length: 17; clone size: -; V gene: TRBV4-3; D gene: TRBD1; CDR3 DNA: TGCGCCAGCAGCCAGACTCGACAGGGCTTCTCTGGAAACACCATATATTTT; CDR3 protein: CASSQTRQGFSGNTIYF
J gene: TRBJ1-3; CDR3 length: 12; clone size: few; V gene: TRBV7-8; D gene: -; CDR3 DNA: TGTGCCAGCAGCTTGAGCGGAAACACCATATATTTT; CDR3 protein: CASSLSGNTIYF
J gene: TRBJ1-1; CDR3 length: 16; clone size: -; V gene: TRBV29-1; D gene: TRBD1; CDR3 DNA: TGCAGCGTTGAAGGGTTGGGGACAGGGGTGAGGAGTGAAGCTTTCTTT; CDR3 protein: CSVEGLGTGVRSEAFF
J gene: TRBJ2-5; CDR3 length: 12; clone size: -; V gene: TRBV5-1; D gene: -; CDR3 DNA: TGCGCCAGCAAGGAGGGGACGAAGACCCAGTACTTC; CDR3 protein: CASKEGTKTQYF
J gene: TRBJ1-2; CDR3 length: 15; clone size: -; V gene: TRBV9; D gene: TRBD1; CDR3 DNA: TGTGCCAGCGAGCCGGGACAGGGAGGAAACTACGGCTACACCTTC; CDR3 protein: CASEPGQGGNYGYTF
J gene: TRBJ1-2; CDR3 length: 14; clone size: -; V gene: TRBV6-5; D gene: -; CDR3 DNA: TGTGCCAGCAGTTACTCTCACAGGAACTATGGCTACACCTTC; CDR3 protein: CASSYSHRNYGYTF
J gene: TRBJ1-5; CDR3 length: 11; clone size: -; V gene: TRBV7-2; D gene: -; CDR3 DNA: TGTGCCAGCAGCGAGTATGGGCCCCAGCATTTT; CDR3 protein: CASSEYGPQHF
J gene: TRBJ2-2; CDR3 length: 17; clone size: -; V gene: TRBV19; D gene: TRBD2; CDR3 DNA: TGTGCCAGTAGTATGGGGGGAGGGGCCACGAACACCGGGGAGCTGTTTTTT; CDR3 protein: CASSMGGGATNTGELFF
J gene: TRBJ1-3; CDR3 length: 13; clone size: -; V gene: TRBV5-4; D gene: TRBD1; CDR3 DNA: TGTGCCAGCAGCCCCGACAGGGGTGACACCATATATTTT; CDR3 protein: CASSPDRGDTIYF
J gene: TRBJ1-2; CDR3 length: 16; clone size: once; V gene: TRBV11-2; D gene: -; CDR3 DNA: TGTGCCAGCAGCTTAAGCATGGGGCTGTCTAACTATGGCTACACCTTC; CDR3 protein: CASSLSMGLSNYGYTF
J gene: TRBJ1-2; CDR3 length: 15; clone size: few; V gene: TRBV4-3; D gene: -; CDR3 DNA: TGCGCCAGCAGCCAAGAACTTCAGACACCCTATGGCTACACCTTC; CDR3 protein: CASSQELQTPYGYTF
J gene: TRBJ1-2; CDR3 length: 17; clone size: once; V gene: TRBV19; D gene: TRBD1; CDR3 DNA: TGTGCCAGTAGTCACGGGACAGGACGTTTTTCGGACTATGGCTACACCTTC; CDR3 protein: CASSHGTGRFSDYGYTF
J gene: TRBJ1-4; CDR3 length: 15; clone size: once; V gene: TRBV5-4; D gene: TRBD1; CDR3 DNA: TGTGCCAGCAGCTCGGGACAGATCGGGGATGAAAAACTGTTTTTT; CDR3 protein: CASSSGQIGDEKLFF
J gene: TRBJ2-2; CDR3 length: 13; clone size: -; V gene: TRBV30; D gene: TRBD2; CDR3 DNA: TGTGCCTGGAATAGGGGAGGGCAGGGAAGGATGTTTTTT; CDR3 protein: CAWNRGGQGRMFF
J gene: TRBJ1-4; CDR3 length: 14; clone size: -; V gene: TRBV6-1; D gene: -; CDR3 DNA: TGTGCCAGCAGCCGGACAGCCGGAACTGAAAAACTGTTTTTT; CDR3 protein: CASSRTAGTEKLFF
J gene: TRBJ2-7; CDR3 length: 15; clone size: -; V gene: TRBV28; D gene: -; CDR3 DNA: TGTGCCAGCAGACTTGGGGGAGGAACGCGATACGAGCAGTACTTC; CDR3 protein: CASRLGGGTRYEQYF
J gene: TRBJ2-5; CDR3 length: 13; clone size: -; V gene: TRBV18; D gene: -; CDR3 DNA: TGTGCCAGCTCACTCAGACAGCAAGAGACCCAGTACTTC; CDR3 protein: CASSLRQQETQYF